These 7 T cell receptor beta chains share one sample of origin, sequenced in a study of T cell repertoires in cytomegalovirus infection. Each CDR3 protein gets one entry after TCRdb re-called the reads with MiXCR. The data contain tens of thousands of distinct CDR3 sequences, under 55% of them singletons. Their cognate antigens are unknown. This specimen was CD8+ T cells from cultured PBMCs, taken from culture after CMV antigen stimulation. These receptors were taken from a human donor in good health (CMV status not recorded). Some clones in this sample may be carry-over from other donors' samples.

The gene calls are TRBV19 and TRBJ2-2; 10 nucleotides line up with TRBD1. The CDR3 is made up of 17 amino acids. The germline V gene encodes CDR1 LNHDA and CDR2 SQIVND (reference sequence). V trimming: 5 bases; J trimming: 5 bases; junction bases outside the gene matches: 11. Written as DNA, the CDR3 is TGTGCCAGTAGTCATATCCGGGACAGGGGTTCTACCGGGGAGCTGTTTTTT. Translating gives CASSHIRDRGSTGELFF.

This clonotype was counted between two and nine times. This chain links TRBV7-6 with TRBJ1-1; D gene unclear. The CDR3 runs to 15 residues. V was trimmed by 5 bases and J by 0 bases, leaving 13 bases between them. CDR1 is SGHVS, CDR2 FNYEAQ, per germline. CDR3 in amino acids: CASSPDGVLNTEAFF. As DNA, the CDR3 is TGTGCCAGCAGCCCAGATGGGGTATTGAACACTGAAGCTTTCTTT. The whole variable domain, remainder taken from reference TRBV7-6 and TRBJ1-1, is GAGVSQSPRYKVTKRGQDVALRCDPISGHVSLYWYRQALGQGPEFLTYFNYEAQQDKSGLPNDRFSAERPEGSISTLTIQRTEQRDSAMYRCASSPDGVLNTEAFFGQGTRLTVV.

On this clonotype: The junction shows a germline mismatch at one end, possibly a read error. J is TRBJ2-7 and V is TRBV4-1, with 10 bases identical to TRBD1. Germline values: CDR1 MGHRA, CDR2 YSYEKL. The CDR3 length is 14 residues. As DNA, the CDR3 is TGTGCCAGCAGCCATGGGACAGGGGTTAACGAGCAGTACTTC. As protein: CASSHGTGVNEQYF.

This clonotype has just a few counts. As DNA, the CDR3 is TGTGCCAGCAGCTTAGCCCGGGGGGGAGGGACTAGCGGGAGACCCTCCTACAATGAGCAGTTCTTC. Residues: CASSLARGGGTSGRPSYNEQFF. The chain has TRBV7-9 and TRBJ2-1; 14 nucleotides align to TRBD2. J was trimmed by 0 bases and V by 0 bases; bases with no gene match: 13. CDR1 SEHNR and CDR2 FQNEAQ come from the germline V gene (reference sequence). This CDR3 has 22 amino acids.

A few counts support this clonotype. V is TRBV6-1 and J is TRBJ2-7; no firm D call. This CDR3 comprises 13 residues. Trimming removed 6 bases at V and 1 base at J, with 10 bases between. Germline values: CDR1 MNHNS, CDR2 SASEGT. The DNA of the CDR3 is TGTGCCAGCAGCTACCGGTGGTCCTACGAGCAGTACTTC. This encodes CASSYRWSYEQYF.

The rearrangement joins TRBV19 to TRBJ2-3; TRBD2 matches 8 bases. The CDR3 spans 15 residues. Unmatched junction bases numbered 10, after V lost 7 bases and J lost 4 bases. Looked up from germline, CDR1 is LNHDA and CDR2 is SQIVND (reference sequence). CDR3 nucleotide sequence: TGTGCCAGTACCCCTGAGGGACTAGGGCCAGATACGCAGTATTTT. Translated: CASTPEGLGPDTQYF.

The chain uses TRBV28 and TRBJ1-1; the D is unclear. Trimming shortened V by 6 bases and J by 1 base, and 9 bases separated the two germline ends. CDR3 length: 13 residues. Looked up from germline, CDR1 is MDHEN and CDR2 is SYDVKM. Here the CDR3 reads CASSRAGNTEAFF. In DNA, the CDR3 is TGTGCCAGCAGCCGGGCAGGGAACACTGAAGCTTTCTTT.